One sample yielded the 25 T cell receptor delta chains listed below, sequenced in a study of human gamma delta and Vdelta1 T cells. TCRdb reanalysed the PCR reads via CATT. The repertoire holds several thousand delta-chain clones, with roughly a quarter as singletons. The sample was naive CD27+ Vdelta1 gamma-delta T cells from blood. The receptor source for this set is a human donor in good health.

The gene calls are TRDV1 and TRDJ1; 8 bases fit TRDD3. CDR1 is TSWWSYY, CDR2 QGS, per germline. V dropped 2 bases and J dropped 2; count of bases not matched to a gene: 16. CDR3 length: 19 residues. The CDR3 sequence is CALGESGTYWGQVTDKLIF. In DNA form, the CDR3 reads TGTGCTCTTGGGGAATCGGGAACTTACTGGGGGCAGGTTACCGATAAACTCATCTTT.

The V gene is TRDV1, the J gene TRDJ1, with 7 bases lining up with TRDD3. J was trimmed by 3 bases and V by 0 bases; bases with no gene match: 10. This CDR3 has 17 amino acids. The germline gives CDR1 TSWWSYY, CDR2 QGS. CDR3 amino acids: CALGELRWGTPPDKLIF. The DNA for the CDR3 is TGTGCTCTTGGGGAACTGAGGTGGGGGACCCCCCCCGATAAACTCATCTTT.

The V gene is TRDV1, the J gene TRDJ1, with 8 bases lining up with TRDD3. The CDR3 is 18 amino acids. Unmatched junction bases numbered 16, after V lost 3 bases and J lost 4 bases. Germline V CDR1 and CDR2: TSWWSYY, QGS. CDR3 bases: TGTGCTCTTGGGGACCCCCCCTACGGCGGACTGGGGGGCGATAAACTCATCTTT. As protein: CALGDPPYGGLGGDKLIF.

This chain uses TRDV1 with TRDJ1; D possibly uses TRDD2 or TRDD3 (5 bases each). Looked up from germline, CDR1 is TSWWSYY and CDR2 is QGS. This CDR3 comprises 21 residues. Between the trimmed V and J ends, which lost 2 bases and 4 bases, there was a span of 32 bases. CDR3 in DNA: TGTGCTCTTGGGGAAACTTGCCTACCGGGACGGGGCTGGGTACACAACGATAAACTCATCTTT. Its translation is CALGETCLPGRGWVHNDKLIF.

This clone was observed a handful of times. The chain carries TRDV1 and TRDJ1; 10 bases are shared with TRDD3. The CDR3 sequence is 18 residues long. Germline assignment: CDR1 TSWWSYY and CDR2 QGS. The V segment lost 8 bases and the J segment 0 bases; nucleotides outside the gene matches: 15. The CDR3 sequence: CALSRPLWGIAYTDKLIF. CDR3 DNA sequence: TGTGCTCTTAGCCGACCCCTCTGGGGGATAGCGTACACCGATAAACTCATCTTT.

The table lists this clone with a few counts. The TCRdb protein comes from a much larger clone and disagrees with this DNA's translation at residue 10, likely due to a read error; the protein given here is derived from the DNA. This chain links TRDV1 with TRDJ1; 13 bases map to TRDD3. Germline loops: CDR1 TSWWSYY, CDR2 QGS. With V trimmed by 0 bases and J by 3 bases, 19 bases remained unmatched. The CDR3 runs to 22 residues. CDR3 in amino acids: CALGELPLPPLLGDTRSDKLIF. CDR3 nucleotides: TGTGCTCTTGGGGAACTTCCCCTCCCTCCCCTACTGGGGGATACGCGATCCGATAAACTCATCTTT.

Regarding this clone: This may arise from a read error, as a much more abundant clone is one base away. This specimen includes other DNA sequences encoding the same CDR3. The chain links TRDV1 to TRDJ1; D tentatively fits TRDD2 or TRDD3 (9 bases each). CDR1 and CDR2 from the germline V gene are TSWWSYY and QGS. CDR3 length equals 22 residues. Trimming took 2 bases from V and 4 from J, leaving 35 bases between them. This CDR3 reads CALGEKGAFLQPGGFKDDKLIF. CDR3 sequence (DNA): TGTGCTCTTGGGGAAAAGGGGGCCTTCCTACAGCCTGGGGGATTCAAAGACGATAAACTCATCTTT.

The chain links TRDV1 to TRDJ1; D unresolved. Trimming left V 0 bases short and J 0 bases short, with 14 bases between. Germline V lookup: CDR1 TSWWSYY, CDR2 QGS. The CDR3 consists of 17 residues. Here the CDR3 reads CALGELITARYTDKLIF. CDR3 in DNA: TGTGCTCTTGGGGAACTTATCACTGCGCGGTACACCGATAAACTCATCTTT.

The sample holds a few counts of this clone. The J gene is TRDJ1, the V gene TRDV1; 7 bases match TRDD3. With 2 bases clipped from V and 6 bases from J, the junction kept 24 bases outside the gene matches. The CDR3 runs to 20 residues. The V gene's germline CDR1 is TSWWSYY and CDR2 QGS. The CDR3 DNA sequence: TGTGCTCTTGGGGAAAGAATTTTCCTCCTGCTTGACTGGGGACCCCATAAACTCATCTTT. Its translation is CALGERIFLLLDWGPHKLIF.

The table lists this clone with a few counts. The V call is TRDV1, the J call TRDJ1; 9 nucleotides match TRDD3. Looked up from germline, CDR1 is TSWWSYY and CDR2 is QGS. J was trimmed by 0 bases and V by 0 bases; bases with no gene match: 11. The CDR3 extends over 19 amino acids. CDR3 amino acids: CALGELRDWGTRNTDKLIF. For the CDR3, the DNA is TGTGCTCTTGGGGAACTGCGGGACTGGGGGACCCGTAACACCGATAAACTCATCTTT.

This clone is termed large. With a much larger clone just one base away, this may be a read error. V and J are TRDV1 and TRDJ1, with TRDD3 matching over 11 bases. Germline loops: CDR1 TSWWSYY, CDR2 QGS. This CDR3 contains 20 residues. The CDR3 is CAFGGLPHLNWGIKTDKLIF. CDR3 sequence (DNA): TGTGCCTTCGGGGGCCTTCCACACTTGAACTGGGGGATAAAGACCGATAAACTCATCTTT.

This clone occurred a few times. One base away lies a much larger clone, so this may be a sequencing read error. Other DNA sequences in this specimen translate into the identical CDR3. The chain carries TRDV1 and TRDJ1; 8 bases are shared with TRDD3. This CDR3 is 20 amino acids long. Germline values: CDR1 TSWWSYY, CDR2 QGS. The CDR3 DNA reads TGTGCTCTTGGGGAAACTCTCGATCTCTGGGGATACAGGAGCACCGACAAACTCATCTTT. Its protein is CALGETLDLWGYRSTDKLIF.

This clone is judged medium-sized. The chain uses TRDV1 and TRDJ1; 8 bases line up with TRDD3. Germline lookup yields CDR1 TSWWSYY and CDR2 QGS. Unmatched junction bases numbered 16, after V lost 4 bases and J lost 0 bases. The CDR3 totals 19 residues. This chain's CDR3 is CALGGSIPYWGVYTDKLIF. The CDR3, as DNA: TGTGCTCTTGGGGGTTCTATTCCTTACTGGGGGGTATACACCGATAAACTCATCTTT.

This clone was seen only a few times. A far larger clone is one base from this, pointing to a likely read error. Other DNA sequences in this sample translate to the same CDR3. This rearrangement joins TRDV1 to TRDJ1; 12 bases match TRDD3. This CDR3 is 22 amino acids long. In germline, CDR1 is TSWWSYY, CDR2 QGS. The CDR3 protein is CALGELLLRGYWGIPSTDKLIF. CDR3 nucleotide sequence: TGTGCTCTTGGGGAACTGTTGCTCCGTGGATACTGGGGGATACCTTCCACCGATAAGCTCATCTTT.

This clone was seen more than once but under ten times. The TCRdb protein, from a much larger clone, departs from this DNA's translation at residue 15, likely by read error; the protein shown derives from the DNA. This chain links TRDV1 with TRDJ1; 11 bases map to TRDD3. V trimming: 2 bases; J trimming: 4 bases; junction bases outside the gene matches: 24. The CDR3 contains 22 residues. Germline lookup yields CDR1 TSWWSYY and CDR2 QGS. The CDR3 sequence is CALGEFFTVSHWGISRGDKLIF. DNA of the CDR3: TGTGCTCTTGGGGAATTCTTTACTGTTAGCCACTGGGGGATAAGCAGGGGCGATAAACTCATCTTT.

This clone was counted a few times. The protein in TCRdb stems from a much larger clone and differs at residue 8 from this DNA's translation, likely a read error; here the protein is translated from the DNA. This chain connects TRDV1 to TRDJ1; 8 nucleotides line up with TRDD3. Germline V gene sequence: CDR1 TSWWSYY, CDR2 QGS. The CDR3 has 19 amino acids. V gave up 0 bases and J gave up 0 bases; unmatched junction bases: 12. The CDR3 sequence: CALGELRPGGVQYTDKLIF. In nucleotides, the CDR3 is TGTGCTCTTGGGGAACTCCGTCCTGGGGGAGTCCAGTACACCGATAAACTCATCTTT.

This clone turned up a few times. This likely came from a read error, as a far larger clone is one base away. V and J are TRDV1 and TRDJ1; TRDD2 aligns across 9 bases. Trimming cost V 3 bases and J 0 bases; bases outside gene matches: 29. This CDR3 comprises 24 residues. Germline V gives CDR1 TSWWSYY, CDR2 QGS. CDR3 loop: CALGDLPRPSYRWGTHYYTDKLIF. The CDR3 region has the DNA TGTGCTCTTGGGGATCTCCCTCGCCCTTCCTACAGGTGGGGGACTCACTATTACACCGATAAACTCATCTTT.

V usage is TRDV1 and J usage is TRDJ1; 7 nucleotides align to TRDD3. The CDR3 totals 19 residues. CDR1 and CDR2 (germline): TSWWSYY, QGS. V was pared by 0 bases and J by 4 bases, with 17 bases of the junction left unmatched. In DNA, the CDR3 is TGTGCTCTTGGGGAACTACGTCCTCTCGGGGATAGAGACGTCGATAAACTCATCTTT. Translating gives CALGELRPLGDRDVDKLIF.

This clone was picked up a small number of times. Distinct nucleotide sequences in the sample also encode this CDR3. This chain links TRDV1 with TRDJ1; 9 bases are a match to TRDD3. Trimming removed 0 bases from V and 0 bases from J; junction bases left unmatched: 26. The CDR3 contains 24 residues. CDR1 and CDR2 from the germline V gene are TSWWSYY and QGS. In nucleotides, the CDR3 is TGTGCTCTTGGGGAACTCAGAGACTTCCTGGCGGGGATGGGGGATAACCCGTACACCGATAAACTCATCTTT. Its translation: CALGELRDFLAGMGDNPYTDKLIF.

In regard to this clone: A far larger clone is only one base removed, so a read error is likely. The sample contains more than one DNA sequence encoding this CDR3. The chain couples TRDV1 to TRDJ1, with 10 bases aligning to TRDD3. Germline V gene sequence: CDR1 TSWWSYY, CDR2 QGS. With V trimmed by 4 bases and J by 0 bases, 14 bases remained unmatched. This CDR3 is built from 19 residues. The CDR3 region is CALGAYRLGDTWYTDKLIF. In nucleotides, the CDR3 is TGTGCTCTTGGGGCTTATCGTTTGGGGGATACTTGGTACACCGATAAACTCATCTTT.

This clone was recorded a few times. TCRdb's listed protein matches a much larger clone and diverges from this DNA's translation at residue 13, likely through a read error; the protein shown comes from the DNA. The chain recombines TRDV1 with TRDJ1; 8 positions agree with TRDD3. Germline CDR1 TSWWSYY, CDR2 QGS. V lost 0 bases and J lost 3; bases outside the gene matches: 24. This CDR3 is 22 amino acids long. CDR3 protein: CALGELPLPALLWDTRSDKLIF. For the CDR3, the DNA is TGTGCTCTTGGGGAACTTCCCCTCCCTGCCCTACTGTGGGATACGCGATCCGATAAACTCATCTTT.

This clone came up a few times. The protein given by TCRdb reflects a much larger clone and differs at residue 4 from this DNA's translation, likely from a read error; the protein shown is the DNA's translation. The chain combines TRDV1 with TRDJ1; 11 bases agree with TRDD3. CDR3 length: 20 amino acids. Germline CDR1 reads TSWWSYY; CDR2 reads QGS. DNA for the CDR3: TGTGCCTTAGAGGGCCTTCCACACTTGAACTGGGGGATAAAGACCGATAAACTCATCTTT. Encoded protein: CALEGLPHLNWGIKTDKLIF.

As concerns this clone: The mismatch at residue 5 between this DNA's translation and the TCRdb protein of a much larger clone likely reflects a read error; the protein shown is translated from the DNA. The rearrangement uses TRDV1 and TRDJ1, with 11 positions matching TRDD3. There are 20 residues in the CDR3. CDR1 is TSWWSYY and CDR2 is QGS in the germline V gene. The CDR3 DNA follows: TGTGCCTTAGGGGTCCTTCCACACTTGAACTGGGGGATAAAGACCGATAAACTCATCTTT. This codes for CALGVLPHLNWGIKTDKLIF.

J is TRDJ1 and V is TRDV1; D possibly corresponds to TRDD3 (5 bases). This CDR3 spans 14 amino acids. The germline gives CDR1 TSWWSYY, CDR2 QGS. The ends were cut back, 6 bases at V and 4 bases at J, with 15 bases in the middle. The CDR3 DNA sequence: TGTGCTCTTGGACCCCCCGGGGAGGGCGATAAACTCATCTTT. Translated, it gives CALGPPGEGDKLIF.

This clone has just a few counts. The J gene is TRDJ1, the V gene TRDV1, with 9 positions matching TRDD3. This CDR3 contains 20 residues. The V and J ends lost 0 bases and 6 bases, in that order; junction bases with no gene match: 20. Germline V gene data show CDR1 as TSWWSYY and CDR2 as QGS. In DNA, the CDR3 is TGTGCTCTTGGGGAACTATTCCGCCTTCCTTCCCTACTGGGGGAAAATAAACTCATCTTT. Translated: CALGELFRLPSLLGENKLIF.